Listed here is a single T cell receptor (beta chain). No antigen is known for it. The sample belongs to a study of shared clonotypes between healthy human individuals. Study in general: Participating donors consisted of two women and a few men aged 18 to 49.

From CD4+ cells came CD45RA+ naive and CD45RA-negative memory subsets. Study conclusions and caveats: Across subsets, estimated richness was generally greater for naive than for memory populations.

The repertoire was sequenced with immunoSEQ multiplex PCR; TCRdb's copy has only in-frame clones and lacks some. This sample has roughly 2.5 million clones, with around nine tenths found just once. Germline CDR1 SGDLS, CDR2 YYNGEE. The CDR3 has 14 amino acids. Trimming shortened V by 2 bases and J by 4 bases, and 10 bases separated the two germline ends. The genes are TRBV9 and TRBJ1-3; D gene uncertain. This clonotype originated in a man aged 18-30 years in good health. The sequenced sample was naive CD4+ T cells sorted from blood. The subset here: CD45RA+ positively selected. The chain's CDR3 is CASSVSVSGNTIYF. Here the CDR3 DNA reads TGTGCCAGCAGCGTGTCGGTATCCGGAAACACCATATATTTT.